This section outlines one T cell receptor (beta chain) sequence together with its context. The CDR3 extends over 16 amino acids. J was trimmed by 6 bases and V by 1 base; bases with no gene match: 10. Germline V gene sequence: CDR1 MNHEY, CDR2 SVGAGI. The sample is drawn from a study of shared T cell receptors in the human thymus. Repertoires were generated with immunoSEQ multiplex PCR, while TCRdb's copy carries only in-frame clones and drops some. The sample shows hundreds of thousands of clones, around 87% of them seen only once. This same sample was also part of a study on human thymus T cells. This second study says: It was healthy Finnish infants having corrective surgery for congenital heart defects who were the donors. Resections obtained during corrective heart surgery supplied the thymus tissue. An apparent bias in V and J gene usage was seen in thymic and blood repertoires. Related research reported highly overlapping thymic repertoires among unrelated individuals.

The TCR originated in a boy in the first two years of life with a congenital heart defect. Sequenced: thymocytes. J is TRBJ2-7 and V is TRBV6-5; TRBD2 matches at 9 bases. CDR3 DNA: TGTGCCAGCAGTTACTTTGCTAGCGGGATGGTCGGCGAGCAGTACTTC. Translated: CASSYFASGMVGEQYF.